This TCR beta chain was recorded in a study of a mutant IDH1 vaccine in newly diagnosed glioma. Across the study: Vaccination of patients was performed eight times, in weeks 1, 3, 5, 7, 11, 15, 19 and 23.

Only in-frame clones appear in the TCRdb table, and some are missing; sequencing was by immunoSEQ multiplex PCR. The data hold about 58,000 clones, with around 80% observed a single time. Documented time point: week 5, during vaccination. In the vaccine, a single dose held 300 ug of the mutant IDH1 20-mer peptide, along with topical imiquimod. Astrocytomas found in donors were new, WHO grade 3 or 4, IDH1-mutant and ATRX-lost. Trimming pared 0 bases from V and 5 bases from J, leaving 2 bases between. Germline V gives CDR1 SGHRS, CDR2 YFSETQ. The CDR3 spans 11 residues. Remarks on this clone: Its antigen remains unknown.

Points from the study as a whole: Pseudoprogression looked unconnected to shifts in top peripheral T cell clonotypes.

This sequence was found in a woman in her 50s with glioma. The sample here was PBMCs, taken from a glioma patient whose treatment included an IDH1 peptide vaccine. The chain has TRBV5-1 and TRBJ1-1; D remains unclear. The CDR3 region is CASSLGTEAFF. The DNA for the CDR3 is TGCGCCAGCAGCTTGGGGACTGAAGCTTTCTTT.